This is a list of T cell receptor beta chains from one sample in a study of cytomegalovirus exposure and HLA in healthy donors. Clones were sequenced by immunoSEQ multiplex PCR, and TCRdb holds only the in-frame ones, with some missing. The data hold some 120,000 clones, with approximately 75% observed a single time. The source material was PBMCs. These receptors were taken from a man aged 35 to 55 in good health and CMV-seronegative. CDR3s include the opening cysteine and the closing phenylalanine or tryptophan. The order of the fields is D gene, clone size, V gene, J gene, CDR3 DNA, CDR3 protein. The D gene is left open where the match is weak. Some rows have no size entry. The others give once, few or many, or a class for an expanded clone.

>TRBD2|.|TRBV7-9|TRBJ2-7
TGTGCCAGCAGCTCACTAGCGGGCTCCCCCTACGAGCAGTACTTC
CASSSLAGSPYEQYF
>.|.|TRBV6-5|TRBJ1-3
TGTGCCAGCAGTCTAGGAGTCTTGGGAAACACCATATATTTT
CASSLGVLGNTIYF
>.|.|TRBV29-1|TRBJ1-3
TGCAGCGTTCAGGACGGAGGAGACACCATATATTTT
CSVQDGGDTIYF
>TRBD2|.|TRBV5-1|TRBJ2-3
TGCGCCAGCAGCCAACCTAGCGGGAGGAACCCAGATACGCAGTATTTT
CASSQPSGRNPDTQYF
>.|.|TRBV5-4|TRBJ2-2
TGTGCCAGCAGCTTGCCGAACGGGGGGCCGAACACCGGGGAGCTGTTTTTT
CASSLPNGGPNTGELFF
>.|.|TRBV7-9|TRBJ1-1
TGTGCCAGCAGCTTTAACAGGGAGGGGGCTTTCTTT
CASSFNREGAFF
>TRBD1|.|TRBV6-1|TRBJ2-7
TGTGCCAGCAGTGAACAGACCGGGACAGGCTCCGACGAGCAGTACTTC
CASSEQTGTGSDEQYF
>TRBD2|once|TRBV30|TRBJ2-2
TGTGCCTGGGGGGGGGATTCGAACACCGGGGAGCTGTTTTTT
CAWGGDSNTGELFF
>TRBD2|once|TRBV10-3|TRBJ2-1
TGTGCCATCAGTGAGTCGGCGGGGGGCCGTCAGTTCTTC
CAISESAGGRQFF
>TRBD1|.|TRBV2|TRBJ1-4
TGTGCCAGCCAGACAGGGGATCATGAAAAACTGTTTTTT
CASQTGDHEKLFF
>.|.|TRBV30|TRBJ1-1
TGTGCCTTTGGGACGGGGGTGGCTGAAGCTTTCTTT
CAFGTGVAEAFF
>TRBD1|.|TRBV11-2|TRBJ1-5
TGTGCCAGCAGCCAGGGACAGGGGGCCTATCAGCCCCAGCATTTT
CASSQGQGAYQPQHF
>.|.|TRBV7-9|TRBJ1-1
TGTGCCAGCACCTCTGTCGGGGGGGGTACTGAAGCTTTCTTT
CASTSVGGGTEAFF
>TRBD1|.|TRBV6-1|TRBJ1-4
TGTGCCAGCAGTGACCGACAGGGTATGGAAAAACTGTTTTTT
CASSDRQGMEKLFF
>TRBD2|.|TRBV4-3|TRBJ2-1
TGCGCCAGCAGCCAAGAGGGGACTAGGGACAATGAGCAGTTCTTC
CASSQEGTRDNEQFF
>TRBD2|.|TRBV18|TRBJ2-1
TGTGCCAGCTCACCACCAGTCCTAGCGGGATACAATGAGCAGTTCTTC
CASSPPVLAGYNEQFF
>.|.|TRBV10-3|TRBJ2-7
TGTGCCAGTCTCACTCAGTCGGGCGAGCAGTACTTC
CASLTQSGEQYF
>.|.|TRBV15|TRBJ1-3
TGTGCCACCAGCAGAGGGGGGGTCCAGGGAATATATTTT
CATSRGGVQGIYF
>TRBD1|.|TRBV4-3|TRBJ1-6
TGCGCCAGCAGCCACACCGGGACAGAAGCTTCACCCCTCCACTTT
CASSHTGTEASPLHF
>.|.|TRBV30|TRBJ1-2
TGTGCCTGGAACAGGGTGGGGGAAAATGGCTACACCTTC
CAWNRVGENGYTF
>.|.|TRBV25-1|TRBJ1-6
TGTGCCAGTGGGAGCGCAGGCCTCCAACTTTCACCCCTCCACTTT
CASGSAGLQLSPLHF
>.|.|TRBV5-4|TRBJ1-2
TGTGCCAGCAGCAGCGAGAGGGTGGGGGGCTACACCTTC
CASSSERVGGYTF
>.|.|TRBV30|TRBJ2-4
TGTGCCTGGAGTGTAGGAGTAGTTGGGGCTCAGTACTTC
CAWSVGVVGAQYF
>.|.|TRBV9|TRBJ2-7
TGTGCCAGCAGCCCAGGGGCAAACCCTTCCGAGCAGTACTTC
CASSPGANPSEQYF
>.|.|TRBV15|TRBJ2-6
TGTGCCACCAGCAGCAACGCAGAATCTGGGGCCAACGGCCTGACTTTC
CATSSNAESGANGLTF
>.|.|TRBV30|TRBJ1-3
TGTGCCTGGAGTGTGGGCAGGCTTGCTGGAAACACCATATATTTT
CAWSVGRLAGNTIYF
>TRBD2|.|TRBV7-9|TRBJ2-1
TGTGCCAGCAGCTCTAAAGTAGGAGCGGGAGTCCGGGATGAGCAGTTCTTC
CASSSKVGAGVRDEQFF
>TRBD2|.|TRBV7-8|TRBJ2-5
TGTGCCAGCAGCTGGAAGCTAGCGGGAGGGAGGCAAGAGACCCAGTACTTC
CASSWKLAGGRQETQYF
>.|.|TRBV4-3|TRBJ1-1
TGCGCCAGCAGCCAAGATCGCAGGGGATGGACTGAAGCTTTCTTT
CASSQDRRGWTEAFF
>TRBD1|.|TRBV19|TRBJ2-1
TGTGCCAGTACCCATGTCAGGGGGCCGTACAATGAGCAGTTCTTC
CASTHVRGPYNEQFF
>.|.|TRBV6-6|TRBJ2-7
TGTGCCAGCAGATTTTCCGCGACAGCCTACGAGCAGTACTTC
CASRFSATAYEQYF
>TRBD1|few|TRBV5-4|TRBJ2-5
TGTGCCAGCAGCGGGACAGCAGGAGAGACCCAGTACTTC
CASSGTAGETQYF